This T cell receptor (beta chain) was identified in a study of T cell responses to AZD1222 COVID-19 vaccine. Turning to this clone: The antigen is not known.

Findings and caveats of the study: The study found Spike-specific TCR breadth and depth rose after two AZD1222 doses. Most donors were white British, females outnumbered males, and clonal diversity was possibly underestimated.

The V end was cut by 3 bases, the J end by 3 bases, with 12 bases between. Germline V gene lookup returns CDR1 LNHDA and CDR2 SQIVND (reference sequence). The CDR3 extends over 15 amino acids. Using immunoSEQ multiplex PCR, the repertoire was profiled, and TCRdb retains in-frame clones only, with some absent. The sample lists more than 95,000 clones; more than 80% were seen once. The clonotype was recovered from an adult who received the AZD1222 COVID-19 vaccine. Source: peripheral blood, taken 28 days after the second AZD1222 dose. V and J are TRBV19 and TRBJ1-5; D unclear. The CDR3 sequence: CASSMGPVDNQPQHF. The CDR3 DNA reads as TGTGCCAGTAGTATGGGTCCGGTGGACAATCAGCCCCAGCATTTT.